These T cell receptor beta chains were read from a single sample in a study of blood T cell repertoires in COVID-19. Clones were read by immunoSEQ multiplex PCR, and TCRdb kept only the in-frame ones, dropping some. Here the sample spans approximately 70,000 clones, around 89% being singletons. The sequenced sample consisted of peripheral blood. Receptors originate from a woman at least 80 years old with active COVID-19. The CDR3 runs from the conserved cysteine through the conserved F or W. D genes are given only for firm matches. The size of a clone is reported for some rows only, either as once, few or many, or as a class for expanded clones.

V: TRBV6-5; J: TRBJ2-5; size: -; D: -; CDR3: CASSAGETQYF; DNA: TGTGCCAGCAGCGCAGGAGAGACCCAGTACTTC
V: TRBV19; J: TRBJ2-7; size: -; D: -; CDR3: CASSAGKGPHEQYF; DNA: TGTGCCAGTAGTGCGGGGAAGGGCCCCCACGAGCAGTACTTC
V: TRBV3-1/TRBV3-2; J: TRBJ2-5; size: -; D: -; CDR3: CASSLDWDRFIEDSQETQYF; DNA: TGTGCCAGCAGCCTAGATTGGGACCGATTTATTGAGGACAGCCAAGAGACCCAGTACTTC
V: TRBV5-4; J: TRBJ1-1; size: -; D: -; CDR3: CASSSGPLQNTEAFF; DNA: TGTGCCAGCAGCTCTGGGCCGCTACAGAACACTGAAGCTTTCTTT
V: TRBV14; J: TRBJ2-3; size: -; D: -; CDR3: CASSQGSSPSTDTQYF; DNA: TGTGCCAGCAGCCAAGGGAGTAGTCCTAGCACAGATACGCAGTATTTT
V: TRBV7-8; J: TRBJ2-7; size: -; D: TRBD2; CDR3: CASSLRRSGNYEQYF; DNA: TGTGCCAGCAGCTTAAGGCGGAGCGGGAATTACGAGCAGTACTTC
V: TRBV27; J: TRBJ2-5; size: once; D: TRBD2; CDR3: CASSLKLPGLQETQYF; DNA: TGTGCCAGCAGTTTAAAACTCCCGGGACTACAAGAGACCCAGTACTTC
V: TRBV7-2; J: TRBJ2-3; size: -; D: -; CDR3: CASSQRGDTQYF; DNA: TGTGCCAGCAGCCAGCGCGGAGATACGCAGTATTTT
V: TRBV18; J: TRBJ1-4; size: -; D: -; CDR3: CASSPGAATNEKLFF; DNA: TGTGCCAGCTCACCAGGGGCAGCAACTAATGAAAAACTGTTTTTT
V: TRBV19; J: TRBJ1-4; size: -; D: TRBD1; CDR3: CASSISGQGNEKLFF; DNA: TGTGCCAGTAGTATATCGGGACAGGGAAATGAAAAACTGTTTTTT
V: TRBV6-2/TRBV6-3; J: TRBJ2-1; size: -; D: TRBD2; CDR3: CASSPPGLAANEQFF; DNA: TGTGCCAGCAGTCCACCGGGACTAGCGGCCAATGAGCAGTTCTTC
V: TRBV7-9; J: TRBJ2-7; size: -; D: TRBD2; CDR3: CASSRGTSAFSYEQYF; DNA: TGTGCCAGCAGCCGAGGGACTAGCGCTTTCTCCTACGAGCAGTACTTC
V: TRBV7-3; J: TRBJ1-2; size: -; D: -; CDR3: CASSHSGSGTSSYGYTF; DNA: TGTGCCAGCAGCCATTCGGGCTCGGGGACAAGTTCTTATGGCTACACCTTC
V: TRBV12-3/TRBV12-4; J: TRBJ1-2; size: -; D: -; CDR3: CASSPAQRRGYTF; DNA: TGTGCCAGCAGCCCAGCCCAGCGACGTGGCTACACCTTC
V: TRBV3-1/TRBV3-2; J: TRBJ2-2; size: -; D: -; CDR3: CASSQGSGNTGELFF; DNA: TGTGCCAGCAGCCAAGGAAGCGGGAACACCGGGGAGCTGTTTTTT
V: TRBV14; J: TRBJ1-1; size: once; D: TRBD1; CDR3: CASSRHRGSGTEAFF; DNA: TGTGCCAGCAGCCGACACAGGGGGTCGGGCACTGAAGCTTTCTTT
V: TRBV27; J: TRBJ2-7; size: -; D: TRBD2; CDR3: CASSSTSGRAGLTYEQYF; DNA: TGTGCCAGCAGTAGTACTAGCGGGAGGGCCGGCCTAACCTACGAGCAGTACTTC
V: TRBV4-3; J: TRBJ2-1; size: -; D: -; CDR3: CASSRRVAVDNEQFF; DNA: TGCGCCAGCAGCCGGCGGGTGGCAGTAGACAATGAGCAGTTCTTC
V: TRBV28; J: TRBJ2-1; size: once; D: -; CDR3: CASSRQGRSSYNEQFF; DNA: TGTGCCAGCAGTCGGCAGGGTAGGAGCTCCTACAATGAGCAGTTCTTC
V: TRBV24-1; J: TRBJ1-2; size: -; D: -; CDR3: CATSDVTDNYGYTF; DNA: TGTGCCACCAGTGACGTGACAGACAACTATGGCTACACCTTC
V: TRBV4-3; J: TRBJ2-7; size: -; D: TRBD1; CDR3: CASSQGTGGSEQYF; DNA: TGCGCCAGCAGCCAAGGGACAGGGGGGAGTGAGCAGTACTTC
V: TRBV7-2; J: TRBJ2-2; size: -; D: -; CDR3: CASSLFLNTGELFF; DNA: TGTGCCAGCAGCTTGTTCCTGAACACCGGGGAGCTGTTTTTT
V: TRBV20-1; J: TRBJ1-3; size: once; D: -; CDR3: CSARRLDTIYF; DNA: TGCAGTGCTAGACGACTGGACACCATATATTTT
V: TRBV28; J: TRBJ2-3; size: -; D: TRBD2; CDR3: CATQGLAGGDTQYF; DNA: TGTGCCACCCAGGGACTAGCGGGAGGGGATACGCAGTATTTT
V: TRBV18; J: TRBJ1-1; size: -; D: -; CDR3: CASSPLDSPLNTEAFF; DNA: TGTGCCAGCTCACCGCTGGACAGTCCTTTGAACACTGAAGCTTTCTTT
V: TRBV15; J: TRBJ2-7; size: few; D: TRBD1; CDR3: CATSRDRNALEQYF; DNA: TGTGCCACCAGCCGGGACAGGAATGCACTTGAGCAGTACTTC
V: TRBV7-2; J: TRBJ2-4; size: -; D: -; CDR3: CASSLAGVVSRDIQYF; DNA: TGTGCCAGCAGCTTAGCGGGAGTCGTATCGCGAGACATTCAGTACTTC
V: TRBV7-9; J: TRBJ2-7; size: -; D: -; CDR3: CASSIGHLYEQYF; DNA: TGTGCCAGCAGCATAGGACACCTCTACGAGCAGTACTTC
V: TRBV29-1; J: TRBJ1-2; size: -; D: TRBD1; CDR3: CSGGGQGANGYTF; DNA: TGCAGCGGAGGTGGACAGGGGGCGAATGGCTACACCTTC
V: TRBV10-3; J: TRBJ2-7; size: -; D: TRBD1; CDR3: CAPLTYGDSAPYEQYF; DNA: TGTGCCCCACTTACGTATGGGGACAGTGCCCCCTACGAGCAGTACTTC
V: TRBV2; J: TRBJ2-1; size: -; D: -; CDR3: CASTQRETGPQFF; DNA: TGTGCCAGCACCCAGCGGGAGACAGGGCCCCAGTTCTTC
V: TRBV13; J: TRBJ2-7; size: -; D: -; CDR3: CASSSRRAYEQYF; DNA: TGTGCCAGCAGCTCGCGGAGGGCCTACGAGCAGTACTTC
V: TRBV2; J: TRBJ2-2; size: -; D: -; CDR3: CASSERLQWGELFF; DNA: TGTGCCAGCAGTGAGAGACTTCAGTGGGGGGAGCTGTTTTTT
V: TRBV11-2; J: TRBJ2-5; size: -; D: TRBD2; CDR3: CASSFSGTREETQYF; DNA: TGTGCCAGCAGCTTCTCCGGGACTAGGGAAGAGACCCAGTACTTC
V: TRBV11-2; J: TRBJ1-1; size: -; D: -; CDR3: CASSSTSGYAAEAFF; DNA: TGTGCCAGCAGCTCAACCTCAGGGTATGCGGCTGAAGCTTTCTTT
V: TRBV2; J: TRBJ2-5; size: -; D: -; CDR3: CASSEGRARGETQYF; DNA: TGTGCCAGCAGTGAGGGTAGGGCTCGAGGGGAGACCCAGTACTTC
V: TRBV27; J: TRBJ2-1; size: -; D: TRBD2; CDR3: CASLAGEAGASHEQFF; DNA: TGTGCCAGTCTCGCTGGGGAAGCGGGAGCTTCCCATGAGCAGTTCTTC
V: TRBV29-1; J: TRBJ2-3; size: -; D: TRBD1; CDR3: CSVQGATDTQYF; DNA: TGCAGCGTCCAGGGGGCGACAGATACGCAGTATTTT
V: TRBV7-2; J: TRBJ2-5; size: -; D: TRBD1; CDR3: CANFDRGQETQYF; DNA: TGTGCCAACTTCGACAGGGGCCAAGAGACCCAGTACTTC
V: TRBV7-3; J: TRBJ1-3; size: -; D: TRBD1; CDR3: CASSPGGSSGNTIYF; DNA: TGTGCCAGCAGCCCAGGGGGGAGCTCTGGAAACACCATATATTTT
V: TRBV28; J: TRBJ2-2; size: -; D: -; CDR3: CASSLWAGANTGELFF; DNA: TGTGCCAGCAGTTTATGGGCCGGAGCCAACACCGGGGAGCTGTTTTTT
V: TRBV19; J: TRBJ2-2; size: -; D: -; CDR3: CASSHPQGTGELFF; DNA: TGTGCCAGTAGCCACCCTCAGGGAACCGGGGAGCTGTTTTTT
V: TRBV6-2/TRBV6-3; J: TRBJ2-7; size: -; D: -; CDR3: CASSLGGTGYTYEQYF; DNA: TGTGCCAGCAGCCTCGGGGGGACAGGCTACACCTACGAGCAGTACTTC
V: TRBV7-2; J: TRBJ2-5; size: -; D: -; CDR3: CASSFQAFGETQYF; DNA: TGTGCCAGCAGCTTCCAGGCCTTTGGGGAGACCCAGTACTTC
V: TRBV3-1/TRBV3-2; J: TRBJ2-4; size: -; D: TRBD2; CDR3: CASSQVIAGLQYF; DNA: TGTGCCAGCAGCCAAGTGATAGCGGGACTTCAGTACTTC
V: TRBV11-2; J: TRBJ2-1; size: -; D: -; CDR3: CASSLGQGGYNEQFF; DNA: TGTGCCAGCAGCTTAGGGCAAGGGGGATACAATGAGCAGTTCTTC